This record concerns one T cell receptor beta chain sequence. What antigen it recognizes has not been identified. No qualities accompany the bases; no much larger clone lies one base away. The donors were healthy, HIV-negative adults who had no recently reported acute infections or vaccinations. Every donor was a Caucasian adult living in Nashville, Tennessee, USA. CD4+ T cells were enriched by magnetic negative selection, after which naive cells were positively selected on CD45RA and the negative fraction was taken as the memory subset. After blood collection by leukapheresis, PBMCs were isolated using Ficoll-Histopaque density gradient centrifugation and then cryopreserved in the vapor phase of liquid nitrogen. Purity and quantity of every magnetically sorted T cell population were checked by analytical flow cytometry. Genomic DNA was isolated from every sorted fraction and measured by UV absorbance on a Nanodrop 2000c.

This sample is part of a study of shared clonotypes between healthy human individuals (dated by TCRdb to about 2020). Broadly, across the study: Three men and two women, aged 18 to 49 years, made up the cohort. For each donor, three plates each were used for CD4 naive and CD4 memory, two plates were used for CD8 naive, and one plate was used for CD8 memory. To estimate repertoire size and how much clonotype sharing occurs between individuals, the study deeply sequenced the blood TCR repertoires of several healthy adults. Different laboratories and diverse techniques were used to prepare libraries and sequence TCR repertoires, to increase sequencing depth and limit assay-specific biases. Per donor, leukapheresis produced somewhere between about 0.8 and 9 billion PBMCs.

Here is what the overall study found, with its caveats: Based on pairwise subsampling, the degree of clonotype sharing among donors was expected to be affected by sequencing depth. Estimated clonotype richness was generally larger for naive than for memory subsets. Incomplete sequencing was indicated by rarefaction of sorted-subset datasets, despite the large sequencing depth. Sampling was restricted to blood, and TCR repertoires in tissue are likely to differ from TCR repertoires in blood. Sharing across a few donors was observed for 5% to 6.5% of naive CD4, about 4% of naive CD8, about 2.3% of memory CD4, and 0.4% of memory CD8 clonotypes. Higher generation probabilities were observed for clonotypes shared by all four sorted-subset donors than for non-shared clonotypes. Because the study included a small number of donors, the genetic and exposure-history diversity represented was limited.

Cut back by 1 base and 3 bases, the V and J ends lie 11 bases apart. Spanning cysteine to phenylalanine, the CDR3 consists of 14 amino acids. The DNA shown is the 42-base CDR3, in frame from base 1. CDR1 SGHKS and CDR2 YYEKEE were looked up in the germline V gene (reference sequence). Using the deep immunoSEQ assay, TCR CDR3 regions were amplified from genomic DNA by multiplex PCR. Genomic DNA extracted from each cell subset was distributed evenly over all wells of several immunoSEQ 96-well plates, and each plate served as one replicate. Each replicate PCR for sorted subsets received around 200 ng genomic DNA, equal to roughly 33,000 T cell genomes. Purified libraries were measured with a Qubit 3.0 fluorometer, size-checked on a Bioanalyzer 2100, and measured again with the KAPA Library Quantification kit. Each immunoSEQ 96-well plate was sequenced on its own single-read 150-cycle Illumina NextSeq 550 flow cell. The original methods were these. Because the immunoSEQ output included only junctional sequences and no quality scores, the filtering could not be the same as the filtering used for full-length reads. To assign V/J genes and CDR3, sequences were annotated against IMGT germline references using PyIR, a Python wrapper for IgBLAST v1.9. Any read was removed if the V/J assignment was weak (E-value above 1e-6), the CDR3 was missing, or the read contained stop codons, out-of-frame junctions, or ambiguous translated residues. V3J clonotypes were defined as sequences sharing the same inferred V gene, J gene, and CDR3 amino acid sequence. To compute the percentage overlap between repertoires, the number of shared unique clonotypes was divided by the size of the smaller repertoire. RTK rarefaction, the Chao1 estimator, and Recon v2.1 estimates of unobserved clonotypes were used to assess repertoire richness. OLGA was used to compute generation probabilities for all TCRbeta clonotypes that the gDNA method yielded from a few donors. Drawn from immuneACCESS, this table holds only the in-frame rearrangements with V and J called that TCRdb kept. Clones are partly lost; checked studies trace under half to an unresolved V gene and leave the rest unexplained. That table gives V, J and clone size, and the DNA gave D and trimming. This sample gives some 2.4 million clones in total; 80% to 95% of them show up just once. The ten most abundant clones make up 0.36% of the sample.

The receptor's source is a young man in good health. Some clones in this sample may be carry-over from other donors' samples. The V gene is TRBV5-5 and the J gene is TRBJ2-7, and possibly TRBD2, on 5 matching bases. The source material was naive CD4+ T cells from PBMCs. Per the publication, the cell subset or site label means: CD45RA+ positively selected. The CDR3 region: CASSLSPGNYEQYF. The sequenced DNA: TGTGCCAGCAGCTTGTCTCCGGGGAACTACGAGCAGTACTTC.